This paragraph covers one TCR beta chain sequence. Antigen unknown. The data belong to a study of Ad26.COV2.S vaccination and SARS-CoV-2 variants. Background on the study: Donor had been placed in the Ad26.COV2.S arm of the COV1001 trial.

Findings of the study overall: TCR breadth and depth estimates may have understated total T cell responses.

Assay: immunoSEQ multiplex PCR; the TCRdb copy retains only in-frame clones and omits some. The sample includes about 680,000 clones, about 89% seen only once; the top ten take 1.5%. Indicated treatment: around 19 received Ad26.COV2.S at low or high dose, single or two shots; about 5 received placebo; per-sample allocation not given. Specimen acquisition occurred on day 63 following the initial vaccine or placebo injection. This person who donated was an adult of 18-55 years in Boston. CDR3 length: 16 amino acids. Trimming removed 0 bases from V and 1 base from J; junction bases left unmatched: 4. Germline CDR1 is SQVTM and CDR2 is ANQGSEA.

Sequences were derived from peripheral blood, sampled in a trial of Ad26.COV2.S vaccine versus placebo. The chain links TRBV29-1 to TRBJ2-1, with 9 bases identical to TRBD2. The clonotype comes from a person aged 18-60 years who received the Ad26.COV2.S COVID-19 vaccine or a placebo. The CDR3 DNA is TGCAGCGTTGAAGAAAGGAGCGGGAGGTCCTACAATGAGCAGTTCTTC. Amino acid sequence: CSVEERSGRSYNEQFF.